These 17 T cell receptor beta chains share one sample of origin, sequenced in a study of T cells after yellow fever vaccination. Using its own MiXCR run on the 5' RACE reads, TCRdb lists one record per CDR3 protein. The table has hundreds of thousands of distinct CDR3 sequences, about 5.2% seen once. Specimen: CD4+ T cells sorted from PBMCs, collected on the day of the yellow fever booster vaccination. These receptors originate from a man between 18 and 35 years old who received the YFV17D yellow fever vaccine.

This clonotype was found a few times. V and J are TRBV5-1 and TRBJ2-5; no definite D call. Germline CDR1 reads SGHRS; CDR2 reads YFSETQ. V lost 5 bases to trimming and J lost 4 bases, with 12 bases between them. The CDR3 length is 13 residues. The CDR3: CASRPRSGETQYF. Here the CDR3 DNA reads TGCGCCAGCAGGCCAAGGTCGGGAGAGACCCAGTACTTC.

This clonotype was observed a handful of times. This CDR3 reads CASRGQPYNEQFF. DNA of the CDR3: TGTGCCAGCAGGGGACAGCCCTACAATGAGCAGTTCTTC. The chain carries TRBV28 and TRBJ2-1, with 7 bases identical to TRBD1. Germline-derived CDR1 and CDR2 are MDHEN and SYDVKM. The CDR3 spans 13 residues. V shed 6 bases, J shed 2 bases, and the junction held 1 base outside the gene matches.

The gene calls are TRBV2 and TRBJ1-1; no firm D call. Germline CDR1 SNHLY, CDR2 FYNNEI. V was trimmed by 8 bases and J by 0 bases, leaving 10 bases between them. The CDR3 totals 13 residues. This CDR3 reads CASYEGLNTEAFF. For the CDR3, the DNA is TGTGCCAGCTACGAGGGTTTGAACACTGAAGCTTTCTTT.

This clonotype was seen ten or more times. The chain has TRBV4-2 and TRBJ2-7; 10 bases are a match to TRBD1. With 4 bases clipped from V and 1 base from J, the junction kept 10 bases outside the gene matches. Germline assignment: CDR1 LGHNA and CDR2 YNFKEQ. CDR3 length: 17 amino acids. In DNA form, the CDR3 reads TGTGCCAGCAGCCCCCTGGACGGGACAGGGGAGTCCTACGAGCAGTACTTC. Its protein product is CASSPLDGTGESYEQYF.

This clonotype has at least ten counts. The J gene is TRBJ2-2, the V gene TRBV7-8, with D possibly matching TRBD1 (6 bases). CDR1 and CDR2 (germline): SGHVS, FQNEAQ. The V and J ends lost 3 bases and 5 bases respectively, with 13 bases between them. This CDR3 contains 15 residues. The CDR3: CASSFPTRGTGELFF. The CDR3 region has the DNA TGTGCCAGCAGCTTCCCTACCAGGGGTACCGGGGAGCTGTTTTTT.

CDR3 region: CASSSRDIWNSEKLFF. For the CDR3, the DNA is TGTGCCAGCAGCTCCCGGGACATCTGGAATAGTGAAAAACTGTTTTTT. The chain recombines TRBV21-1 with TRBJ1-4; the D call in the table, TRBD1, was not verified against the DNA. TRBV21-1 is an annotated pseudogene. There are 16 residues in the CDR3.

The chain recombines TRBV5-1 with TRBJ1-2; 8 bases align to TRBD1. The CDR3 sequence is 14 residues long. CDR1 and CDR2 from the germline V gene are SGHRS and YFSETQ. Losses at the gene ends were 3 bases for V and 6 bases for J; bases not matched to a gene: 7. This chain's CDR3 is CASSSTGAHDGYTF. The CDR3 DNA sequence: TGCGCCAGCAGCTCGACAGGGGCCCATGATGGCTACACCTTC.

CDR3 residues: CATSDVAGTEAFF. The CDR3 nucleotides read TGTGCCACCAGTGATGTGGCTGGCACTGAAGCTTTCTTT. The chain is built from TRBV24-1 and TRBJ1-1; D ambiguous. The CDR3 spans 13 residues. The V end was cut by 3 bases, the J end by 4 bases, with 8 bases between. Germline V lookup: CDR1 KGHDR, CDR2 SFDVKD.

This clonotype was observed at least ten times. The J gene is TRBJ2-3, the V gene TRBV20-1; 13 nucleotides agree with TRBD2. CDR3 size: 15 residues. Per germline, CDR1 DFQATT and CDR2 SNEGSKA (reference sequence). Losses at the gene ends were 0 bases for V and 5 bases for J; bases not matched to a gene: 2. The CDR3 here is CSARDWTSGGDTQYF. In nucleotides, the CDR3 is TGCAGTGCTAGAGACTGGACTAGCGGGGGAGATACGCAGTATTTT.

The V call is TRBV5-5, the J call TRBJ2-7; D uncertain. The V and J ends lost 0 bases and 3 bases respectively, with 7 bases between them. This CDR3 has 13 residues. CDR1 is SGHKS and CDR2 is YYEKEE in the germline V gene (reference sequence). The chain's CDR3 is CASSLGLDYEQYV. CDR3 sequence (DNA): TGTGCCAGCAGCTTGGGGTTGGACTACGAGCAGTACGTC.

This clonotype turned up a few times. The chain uses TRBV18 and TRBJ2-3, with D tentatively TRBD1 (6 bases). This CDR3 spans 15 amino acids. The V and J ends lost 3 bases and 1 base respectively, with 11 bases between them. CDR1 and CDR2 (germline): KGHSH, LQKENI. CDR3 coding DNA: TGTGCCAGCTCACCCGACAGGTTACGCACAGATACGCAGTATTTT. It translates to CASSPDRLRTDTQYF. Using reference TRBV18 and TRBJ2-3 for the parts outside the CDR3, the full variable domain is NAGVMQNPRHLVRRRGQEARLRCSPMKGHSHVYWYRQLPEEGLKFMVYLQKENIIDESGMPKERFSAEFPKEGPSILRIQQVVRGDSAAYFCASSPDRLRTDTQYFGPGTRLTVL.

This clonotype was seen only a few times. It is unclear where the CDR3 begins or ends on the DNA, so no DNA is shown, and the CDR3 is as TCRdb lists it. The V call is TRBV27, the J call TRBJ1-2; TRBD1 reflects the table's D call only, with no check against the DNA. The CDR3 length is 15 residues, termini included. From germline, CDR1 is MNHEY and CDR2 SMNVEV (reference sequence). CDR3 sequence: CASSLRRAGDYGYTF.

This clonotype was recorded a few times. The V and J genes are TRBV10-3 and TRBJ2-1; 9 bases agree with TRBD2. V dropped 6 bases and J dropped 4; count of bases not matched to a gene: 7. Germline V gene data show CDR1 as ENHRY and CDR2 as SYGVKD. The CDR3 runs to 15 residues. CDR3 in DNA: TGTGCCATCAGCGAGAATAGCGGGGGATACAATGAGCAGTTCTTC. Encoded protein: CAISENSGGYNEQFF.

This chain joins TRBV27 and TRBJ1-5; 10 bases fit TRBD1. V was pared by 6 bases and J by 5 bases, with 25 bases of the junction left unmatched. This CDR3 spans 21 amino acids. The germline gives CDR1 MNHEY, CDR2 SMNVEV (reference sequence). CDR3 region: CASSWPPGQGDQGSGHQPQHF. DNA of the CDR3: TGTGCCAGCAGCTGGCCCCCCGGACAGGGGGATCAGGGGAGCGGGCATCAGCCCCAGCATTTT.

This clonotype was observed a handful of times. The chain couples TRBV20-1 to TRBJ2-2, with D tentatively TRBD1 (6 bases). The CDR3 is made up of 15 amino acids. The germline gives CDR1 DFQATT, CDR2 SNEGSKA (reference sequence). Trimming shortened V by 6 bases and J by 7 bases, and 21 bases separated the two germline ends. For the CDR3, the DNA is TGCAGTGCAAGAAGGGGGAGCGAGCACATCGGGGAGCTGTTTTTT. The encoded protein is CSARRGSEHIGELFF.

The table lists this clonotype with a few counts. This chain uses TRBV5-1 with TRBJ2-2, with TRBD2 as a possible D gene (6 bases). Germline CDR1 reads SGHRS; CDR2 reads YFSETQ. The CDR3 is 16 residues long. Trimming cost V 1 base and J 4 bases, with 14 bases left between them. The CDR3 region is CASSLLGGEVTGELFF. In DNA, the CDR3 is TGCGCCAGCAGCTTGTTAGGCGGGGAGGTCACCGGGGAGCTGTTTTTT.

The rearrangement links TRBV2 to TRBJ1-5; 10 bases align to TRBD1. The CDR3 runs to 16 residues. Per the germline V gene, CDR1 is SNHLY and CDR2 is FYNNEI. Germline trimming cut 6 bases from V and 7 bases from J; bases unmatched to any gene: 12. CDR3 sequence reads: CASSDLGQGLGQPQHF. DNA of the CDR3: TGTGCCAGCAGCGACTTGGGACAGGGGTTGGGGCAGCCCCAGCATTTT. The whole variable domain, filled in from reference TRBV2 and TRBJ1-5, reads EPEVTQTPSHQVTQMGQEVILRCVPISNHLYFYWYRQILGQKVEFLVSFYNNEISEKSEIFDDQFSVERPDGSNFTLKIRSTKLEDSAMYFCASSDLGQGLGQPQHFGDGTRLSIL.